This T cell receptor (beta chain) was obtained from a study of metastatic and nonmetastatic thyroid tumors. Looking at the study overall: It was across blood and tumor or nodule tissue from malignant and benign thyroid patients that repertoires were compared.

Trimming cost V 8 bases and J 0 bases, with 7 bases left between them. The CDR3 loop spans 12 amino acids. Per germline, CDR1 DFQATT and CDR2 SNEGSKA (reference sequence). In the source study's methods: In papillary thyroid cancer, a distant-metastasis classifier was built using CDR3 differences across clinicopathological groups. TCRdb re-called the PCR reads through MiXCR. The V and J calls were determined by TCRdb, not by the authors. Seen here are over 14,000 clones, about 22% observed once, and the top ten hold over 7.5%. Study-level points and caveats: When malignant thyroid tumors were compared with benign nodules, TCR beta diversity was reportedly significantly higher in the malignant tumors. This held in both blood and tumor samples.

Prior to thyroid surgery, none of the patients had received any treatment. This clone qualifies as medium-sized. Its antigen is undetermined. This sequence joins TRBV20-1 and TRBJ1-4; D may be TRBD1 (5 bases). The material sequenced was tumor tissue. The source of this sequence is a female donor with papillary thyroid cancer or a benign thyroid nodule (not recorded which). Some clones in this sample may be carry-over from other donors' samples. CDR3 nucleotide sequence: TGCAGTACAGGAACAACTAATGAAAAACTGTTTTTT. Translating gives CSTGTTNEKLFF.